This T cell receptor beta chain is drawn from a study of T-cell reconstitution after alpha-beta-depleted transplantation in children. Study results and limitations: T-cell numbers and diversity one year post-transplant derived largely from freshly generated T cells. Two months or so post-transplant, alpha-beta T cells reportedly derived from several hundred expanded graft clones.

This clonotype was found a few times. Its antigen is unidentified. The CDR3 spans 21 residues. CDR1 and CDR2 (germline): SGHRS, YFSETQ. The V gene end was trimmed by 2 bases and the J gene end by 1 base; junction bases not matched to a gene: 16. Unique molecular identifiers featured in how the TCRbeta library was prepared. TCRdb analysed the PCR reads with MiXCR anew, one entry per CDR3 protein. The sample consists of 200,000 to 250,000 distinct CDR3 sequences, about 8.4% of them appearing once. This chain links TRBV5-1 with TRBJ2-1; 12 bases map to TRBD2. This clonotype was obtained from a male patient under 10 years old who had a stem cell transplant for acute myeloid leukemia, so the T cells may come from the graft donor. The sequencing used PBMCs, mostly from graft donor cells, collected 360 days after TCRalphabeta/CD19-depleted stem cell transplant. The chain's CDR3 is CASSFRLAGAITRGSYNEQFF. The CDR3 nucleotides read TGCGCCAGCAGCTTTCGACTAGCGGGGGCCATCACACGGGGGTCCTACAATGAGCAGTTCTTC.